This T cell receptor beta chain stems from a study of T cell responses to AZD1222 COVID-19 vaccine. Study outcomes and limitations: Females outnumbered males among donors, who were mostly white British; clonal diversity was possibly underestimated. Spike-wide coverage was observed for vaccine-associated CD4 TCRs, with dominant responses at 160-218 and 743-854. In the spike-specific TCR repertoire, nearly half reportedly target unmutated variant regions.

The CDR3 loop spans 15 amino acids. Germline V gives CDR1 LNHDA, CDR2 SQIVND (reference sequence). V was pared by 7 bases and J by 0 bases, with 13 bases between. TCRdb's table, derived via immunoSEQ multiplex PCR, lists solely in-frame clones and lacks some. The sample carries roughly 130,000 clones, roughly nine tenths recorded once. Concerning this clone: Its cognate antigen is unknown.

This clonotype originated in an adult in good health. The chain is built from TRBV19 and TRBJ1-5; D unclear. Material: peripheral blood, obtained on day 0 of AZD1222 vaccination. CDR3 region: CASNAGPNSNQPQHF. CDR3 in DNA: TGTGCCAGTAATGCCGGACCGAATAGCAATCAGCCCCAGCATTTT. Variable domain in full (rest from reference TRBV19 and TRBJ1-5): DGGITQSPKYLFRKEGQNVTLSCEQNLNHDAMYWYRQDPGQGLRLIYYSQIVNDFQKGDIAEGYSVSREKKESFPLTVTSAQKNPTAFYLCASNAGPNSNQPQHFGDGTRLSIL.